This paragraph reports one T cell receptor beta chain. No cognate antigen has been identified for it. Base qualities were left out, and no much larger clone turns up one base away. This record comes from a study of T cell repertoires in cytomegalovirus infection (dated by TCRdb to between 2019 and 2020). Background for the entire study: Donor HLA type was relevant to the analysis, as public TCR beta signatures indicated carriage of CMV infection together with the matching HLA type. The full study reports these points: The ex vivo response was dominated by HLA-C-restricted CMV-specific TCR beta clonotypes, which also provided the single most frequent clonotype in two of eight donors. In both this cohort and an independent cohort of 352 donors, the cumulative frequency of public TCR beta family members distinguished carriers of CMV infection plus the relevant HLA type.

Between the V and J ends, shortened by 2 bases and 3 bases respectively, the junction contains 21 bases. CDR1 and CDR2 are drawn from the germline V gene: SGDLS, YYNGEE. Its CDR3 holds 17 amino acids, cysteine through phenylalanine. Just CDR3 DNA is preserved here, 51 bases in frame from base 1. The run used an Illumina HiSeq 1500. TCRdb reprocessing: public reads trimmed at Q25 with fastp, clones called with MiXCR, in-frame beta chains kept. Each entry merges the rows of one CDR3 protein and shows their most common DNA and genes. In all, the sample holds roughly 500,000 distinct CDR3 sequences, and roughly 12% of those were seen once. The top ten constitute roughly 10% of the sample.

The origin of this receptor is a human donor in good health (CMV status not recorded). Some clones in this sample may be carry-over from other donors' samples. The sequencing sample was made of PBMCs. The chain is made from TRBV9 and TRBJ2-7; matching of 6 bases hints at TRBD1 as the D gene. The DNA is as follows: TGTGCCAGCAGCGTTCTCCCTCAGGGGTCAGGCGTCTACGAGCAGTACTTC. Protein translation: CASSVLPQGSGVYEQYF.